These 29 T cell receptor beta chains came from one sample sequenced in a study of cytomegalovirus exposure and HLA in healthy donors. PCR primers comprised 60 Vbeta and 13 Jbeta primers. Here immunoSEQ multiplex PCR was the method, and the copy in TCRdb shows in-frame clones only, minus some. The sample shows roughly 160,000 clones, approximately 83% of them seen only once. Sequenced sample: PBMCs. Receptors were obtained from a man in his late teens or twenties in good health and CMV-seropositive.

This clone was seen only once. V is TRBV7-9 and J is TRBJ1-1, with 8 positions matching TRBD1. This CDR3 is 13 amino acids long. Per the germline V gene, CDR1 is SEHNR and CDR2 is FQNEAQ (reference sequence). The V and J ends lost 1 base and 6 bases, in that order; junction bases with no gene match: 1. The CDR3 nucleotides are TGTGCCAGCAGCTTAGGCAGGGGGCCTGAAGCTTTCTTT. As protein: CASSLGRGPEAFF.

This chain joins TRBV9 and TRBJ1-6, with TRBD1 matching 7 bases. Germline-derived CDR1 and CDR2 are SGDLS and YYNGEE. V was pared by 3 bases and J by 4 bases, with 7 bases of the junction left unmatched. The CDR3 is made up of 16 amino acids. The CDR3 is CASSARTGGYNSPLHF. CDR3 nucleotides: TGTGCCAGCAGCGCCCGGACAGGCGGGTATAATTCACCCCTCCACTTT.

The CDR3 region is CASSQTGVAGNTDTQYF. CDR3 sequence (DNA): TGTGCCAGCAGTCAAACCGGGGTAGCGGGGAACACAGATACGCAGTATTTT. The rearrangement uses TRBV7-3 and TRBJ2-3; 8 bases align to TRBD2. Unmatched junction bases numbered 13, after V lost 6 bases and J lost 2 bases. The CDR3 contains 17 residues. The germline V gene has CDR1 SGHTA and CDR2 FQGTGA.

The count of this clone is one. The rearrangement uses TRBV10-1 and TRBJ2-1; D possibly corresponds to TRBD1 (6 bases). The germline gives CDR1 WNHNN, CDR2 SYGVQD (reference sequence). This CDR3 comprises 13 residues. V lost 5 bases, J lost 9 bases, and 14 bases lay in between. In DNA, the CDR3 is TGCGCCAGCAGTCGGACAGTTTGGGGTGAGCAGTTCTTC. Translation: CASSRTVWGEQFF.

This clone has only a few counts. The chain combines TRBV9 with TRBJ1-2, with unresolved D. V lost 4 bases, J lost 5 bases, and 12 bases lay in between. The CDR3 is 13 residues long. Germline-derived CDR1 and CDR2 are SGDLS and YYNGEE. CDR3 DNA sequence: TGTGCCAGCAGCCCATCGGGTCCATATGGCTACACCTTC. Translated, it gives CASSPSGPYGYTF.

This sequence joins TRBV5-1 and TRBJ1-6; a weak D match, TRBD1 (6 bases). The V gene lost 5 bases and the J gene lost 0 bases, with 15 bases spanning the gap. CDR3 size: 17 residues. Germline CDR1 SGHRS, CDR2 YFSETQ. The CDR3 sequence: CASRQGPSTSYNSPLHF. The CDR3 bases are TGCGCCAGCAGACAGGGACCGTCTACCTCCTATAATTCACCCCTCCACTTT.

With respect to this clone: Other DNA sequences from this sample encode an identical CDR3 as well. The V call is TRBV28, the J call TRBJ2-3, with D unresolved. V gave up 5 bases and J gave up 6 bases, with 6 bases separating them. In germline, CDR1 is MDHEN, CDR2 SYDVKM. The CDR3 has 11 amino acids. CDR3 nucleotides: TGTGCCAGCAGTAGCCGTGATACGCAGTATTTT. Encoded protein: CASSSRDTQYF.

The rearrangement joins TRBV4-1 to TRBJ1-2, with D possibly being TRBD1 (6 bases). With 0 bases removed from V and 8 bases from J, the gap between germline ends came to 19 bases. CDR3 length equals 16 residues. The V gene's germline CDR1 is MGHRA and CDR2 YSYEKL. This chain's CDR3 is CASSQDARGQPGGYTF. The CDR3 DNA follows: TGCGCCAGCAGCCAAGATGCTCGGGGACAACCGGGCGGCTACACCTTC.

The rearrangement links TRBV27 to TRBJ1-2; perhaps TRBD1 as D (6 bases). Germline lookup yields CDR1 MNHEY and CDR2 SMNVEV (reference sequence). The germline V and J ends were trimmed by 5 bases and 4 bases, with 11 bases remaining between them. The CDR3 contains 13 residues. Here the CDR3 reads CASSPDRRYGYTF. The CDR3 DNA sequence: TGTGCCAGCAGTCCCGACAGGCGCTATGGCTACACCTTC.

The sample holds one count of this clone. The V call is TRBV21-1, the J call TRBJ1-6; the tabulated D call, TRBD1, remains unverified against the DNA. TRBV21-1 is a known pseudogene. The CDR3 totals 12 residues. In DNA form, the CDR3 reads TGTGCCAGCCCCCAGAATAATTCACCCCTCCACTTT. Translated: CASPQNNSPLHF.

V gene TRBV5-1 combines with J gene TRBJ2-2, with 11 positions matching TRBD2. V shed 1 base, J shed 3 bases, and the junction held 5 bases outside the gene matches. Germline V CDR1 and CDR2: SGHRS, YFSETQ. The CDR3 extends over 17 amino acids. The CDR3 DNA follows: TGCGCCAGCAGCTTGTTAGCGGGGGGGCGTCACACCGGGGAGCTGTTTTTT. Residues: CASSLLAGGRHTGELFF.

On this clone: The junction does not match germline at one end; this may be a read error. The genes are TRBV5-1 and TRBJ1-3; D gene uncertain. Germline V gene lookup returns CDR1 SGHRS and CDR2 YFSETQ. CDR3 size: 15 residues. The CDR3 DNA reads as TGCGCCAGCAGGTTGGACGTCAGCTCTGGAAACACCATATATTTT. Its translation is CASRLDVSSGNTIYF.

The CDR3: CASSPDGGNYGYTF. In DNA form, the CDR3 reads TGTGCCAGCAGCCCCGATGGGGGGAACTATGGCTACACCTTC. V and J are TRBV9 and TRBJ1-2; maybe TRBD1 (5 bases). The CDR3 covers 14 residues. Germline CDR1 SGDLS, CDR2 YYNGEE. The V and J ends lost 4 bases and 2 bases respectively, with 12 bases between them.

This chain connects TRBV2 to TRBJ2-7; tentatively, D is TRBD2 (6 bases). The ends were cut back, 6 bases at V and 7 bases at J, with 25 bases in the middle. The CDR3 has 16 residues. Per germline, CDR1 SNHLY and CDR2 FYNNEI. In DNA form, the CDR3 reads TGTGCCAGCAGGGCGAGGGTCGGTGGAGGGGTCTTGGAGCAGTACTTC. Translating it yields CASRARVGGGVLEQYF.

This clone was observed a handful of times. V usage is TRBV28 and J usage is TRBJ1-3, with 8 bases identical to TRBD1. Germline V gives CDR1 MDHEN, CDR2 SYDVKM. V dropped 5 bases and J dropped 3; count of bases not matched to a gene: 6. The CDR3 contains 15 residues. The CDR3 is CASSEGQGFGNTIYF. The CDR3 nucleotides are TGTGCCAGCAGTGAAGGACAGGGTTTTGGAAACACCATATATTTT.

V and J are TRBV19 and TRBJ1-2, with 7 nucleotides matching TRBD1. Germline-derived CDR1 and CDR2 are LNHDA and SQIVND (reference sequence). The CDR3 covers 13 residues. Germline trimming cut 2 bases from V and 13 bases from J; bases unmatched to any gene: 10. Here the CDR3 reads CASSITPGQHFTF. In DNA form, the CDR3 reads TGTGCCAGTAGTATAACACCGGGACAGCATTTCACCTTC.

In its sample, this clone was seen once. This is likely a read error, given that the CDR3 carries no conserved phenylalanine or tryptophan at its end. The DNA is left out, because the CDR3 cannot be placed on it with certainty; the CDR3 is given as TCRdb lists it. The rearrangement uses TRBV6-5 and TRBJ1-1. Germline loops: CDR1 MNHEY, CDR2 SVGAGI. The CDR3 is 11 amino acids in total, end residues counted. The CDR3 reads CASSYLGRPPG.

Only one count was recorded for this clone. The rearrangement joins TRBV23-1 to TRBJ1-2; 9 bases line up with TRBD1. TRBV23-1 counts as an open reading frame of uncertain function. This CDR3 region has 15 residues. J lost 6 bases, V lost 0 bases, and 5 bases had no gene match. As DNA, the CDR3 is TGCGCCAGCAGTCAATCAAGGGACAGGGATGATGGCTACACCTTC. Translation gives CASSQSRDRDDGYTF.

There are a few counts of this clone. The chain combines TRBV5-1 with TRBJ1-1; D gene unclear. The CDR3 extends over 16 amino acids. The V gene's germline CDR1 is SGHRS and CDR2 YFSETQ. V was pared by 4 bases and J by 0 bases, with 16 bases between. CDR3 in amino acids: CASSGRGLNMNTEAFF. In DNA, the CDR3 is TGCGCCAGCAGCGGCCGAGGTCTGAACATGAACACTGAAGCTTTCTTT.

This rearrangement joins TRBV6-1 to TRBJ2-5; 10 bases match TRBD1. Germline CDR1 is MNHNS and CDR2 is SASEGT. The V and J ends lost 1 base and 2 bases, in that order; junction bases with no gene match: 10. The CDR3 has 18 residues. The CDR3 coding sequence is TGTGCCAGCAGTGAAGGCCCAACGGGACAGGGGTATCAAGAGACCCAGTACTTC. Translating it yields CASSEGPTGQGYQETQYF.

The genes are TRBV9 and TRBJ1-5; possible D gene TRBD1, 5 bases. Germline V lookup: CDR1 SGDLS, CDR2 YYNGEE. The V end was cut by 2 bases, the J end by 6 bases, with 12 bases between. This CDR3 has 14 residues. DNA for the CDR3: TGTGCCAGCAGCGTCGGGGGTGTGGGTCAGCCCCAGCATTTT. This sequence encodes CASSVGGVGQPQHF.

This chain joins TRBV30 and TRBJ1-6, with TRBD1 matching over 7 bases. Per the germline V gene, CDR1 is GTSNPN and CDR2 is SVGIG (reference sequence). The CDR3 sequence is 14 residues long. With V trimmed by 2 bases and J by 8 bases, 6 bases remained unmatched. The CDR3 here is CAWSSSGGYSPLHF. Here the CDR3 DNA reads TGTGCCTGGAGTTCCTCAGGGGGTTATTCACCCCTCCACTTT.

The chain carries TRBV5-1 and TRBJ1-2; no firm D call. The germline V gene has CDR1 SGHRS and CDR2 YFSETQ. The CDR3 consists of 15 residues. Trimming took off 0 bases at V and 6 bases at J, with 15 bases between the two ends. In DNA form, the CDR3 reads TGCGCCAGCAGCTTGGGAGGTCGGGAGCCCGATGGCTACACCTTC. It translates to CASSLGGREPDGYTF.

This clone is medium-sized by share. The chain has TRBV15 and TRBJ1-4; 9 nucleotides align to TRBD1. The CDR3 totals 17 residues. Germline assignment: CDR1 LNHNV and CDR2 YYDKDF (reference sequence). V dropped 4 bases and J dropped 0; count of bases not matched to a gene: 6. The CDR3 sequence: CATSKGQGAATNEKLFF. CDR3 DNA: TGTGCCACCAGCAAGGGACAGGGTGCGGCAACTAATGAAAAACTGTTTTTT.

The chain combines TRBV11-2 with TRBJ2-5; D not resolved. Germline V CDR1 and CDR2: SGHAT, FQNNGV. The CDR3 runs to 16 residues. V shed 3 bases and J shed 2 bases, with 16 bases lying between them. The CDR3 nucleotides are TGTGCCAGCAGCTTTTTTTCCTCACAGATTCAAGAGACCCAGTACTTC. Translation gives CASSFFSSQIQETQYF. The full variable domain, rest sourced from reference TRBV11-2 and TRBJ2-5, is EAGVAQSPRYKIIEKRQSVAFWCNPISGHATLYWYQQILGQGPKLLIQFQNNGVVDDSQLPKDRFSAERLKGVDSTLKIQPAKLEDSAVYLCASSFFSSQIQETQYFGPGTRLLVL.

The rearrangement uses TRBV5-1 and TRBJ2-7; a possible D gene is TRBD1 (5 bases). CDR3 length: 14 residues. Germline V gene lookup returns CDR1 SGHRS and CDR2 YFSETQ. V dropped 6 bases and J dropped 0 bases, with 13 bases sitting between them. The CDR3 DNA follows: TGCGCCAGCAAACAACAGGCCACCTCCTACGAGCAGTACTTC. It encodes CASKQQATSYEQYF.

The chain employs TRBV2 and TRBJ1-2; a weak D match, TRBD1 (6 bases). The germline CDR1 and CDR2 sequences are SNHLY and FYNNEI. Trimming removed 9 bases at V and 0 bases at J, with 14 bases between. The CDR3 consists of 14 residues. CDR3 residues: CASPSGGANYGYTF. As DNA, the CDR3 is TGTGCCAGTCCCTCGGGGGGCGCTAACTATGGCTACACCTTC.

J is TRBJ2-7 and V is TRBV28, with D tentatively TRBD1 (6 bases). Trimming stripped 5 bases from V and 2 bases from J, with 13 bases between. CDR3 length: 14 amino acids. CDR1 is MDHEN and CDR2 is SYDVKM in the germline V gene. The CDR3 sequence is CASSARDTTYEQYF. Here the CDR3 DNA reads TGTGCCAGCAGTGCCCGGGACACGACCTACGAGCAGTACTTC. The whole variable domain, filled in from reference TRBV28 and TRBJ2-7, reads DVKVTQSSRYLVKRTGEKVFLECVQDMDHENMFWYRQDPGLGLRLIYFSYDVKMKEKGDIPEGYSVSREKKERFSLILESASTNQTSMYLCASSARDTTYEQYFGPGTRLTVT.

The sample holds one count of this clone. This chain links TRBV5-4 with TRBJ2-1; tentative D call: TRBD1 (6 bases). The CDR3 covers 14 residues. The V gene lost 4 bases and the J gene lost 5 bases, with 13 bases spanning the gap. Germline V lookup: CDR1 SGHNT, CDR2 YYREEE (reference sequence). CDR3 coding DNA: TGTGCCAGCAGCCTACAGGGCGACGACAATGAGCAGTTCTTC. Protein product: CASSLQGDDNEQFF.